This TCR beta chain derives from a study of cytomegalovirus exposure and HLA in healthy donors. Overall study findings and caveats: About 180 TCR beta chains were listed as cytomegalovirus-associated. While the bulk of TCR sequences proved rare, some public TCRs turned up in many donors. The classifier reportedly diagnosed cytomegalovirus status with high sensitivity and specificity. In vitro checks showed that a few CMV-associated chains really do target CMV antigens.

Notes on this clone: Its matching antigen is unknown.

The repertoire was sequenced with immunoSEQ multiplex PCR; TCRdb's copy has only in-frame clones and lacks some. The sample records over 75,000 clones, approximately 91% being singletons. CDR1 is SGHRS and CDR2 is YFSETQ in the germline V gene. V dropped 4 bases and J dropped 0 bases, with 19 bases sitting between them. The length of the CDR3 is 17 residues. This TCR was sampled from a man aged 25 to 40 in good health and CMV-seronegative. J is TRBJ1-2 and V is TRBV5-1, with unresolved D. Sequences were obtained from PBMCs. CDR3 DNA sequence: TGCGCCAGCAGCCGACCTCCAACCCAGGATCCTAACTATGGCTACACCTTC. Translation gives CASSRPPTQDPNYGYTF.